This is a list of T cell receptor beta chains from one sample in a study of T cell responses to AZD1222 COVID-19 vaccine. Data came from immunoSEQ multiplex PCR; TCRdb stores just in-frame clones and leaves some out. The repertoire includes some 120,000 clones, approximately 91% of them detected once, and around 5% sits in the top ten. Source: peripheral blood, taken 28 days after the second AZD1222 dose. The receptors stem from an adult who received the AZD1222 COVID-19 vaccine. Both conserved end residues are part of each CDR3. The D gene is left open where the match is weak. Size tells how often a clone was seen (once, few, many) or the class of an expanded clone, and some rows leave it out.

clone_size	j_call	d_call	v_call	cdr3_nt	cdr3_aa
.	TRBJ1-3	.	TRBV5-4	TGTGCCAGCTCCCTGGCGGGGGCCTCTGGAAACACCATATATTTT	CASSLAGASGNTIYF
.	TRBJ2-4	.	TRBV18	TGTGCCAGCTCACTTCCGATAGCCAAAAACATTCAGTACTTC	CASSLPIAKNIQYF
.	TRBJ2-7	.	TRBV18	TGTGCCAGCTCACCCCCCAGCGCTCTCGGGGAGCAGTACTTC	CASSPPSALGEQYF
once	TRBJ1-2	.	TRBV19	TGTGCCAGTAGCCCCCGGAGGGAGGGCTATGGCTACACCTTC	CASSPRREGYGYTF
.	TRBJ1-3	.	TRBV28	TGTGCCAGCAGTGAACGACAGAGAAACACCATATATTTT	CASSERQRNTIYF
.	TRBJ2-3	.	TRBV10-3	TGTGCCATCAGTGAGTCAGGAGATACGCAGTATTTT	CAISESGDTQYF
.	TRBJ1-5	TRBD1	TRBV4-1	TGCGCCAGCAGCCAAGATTGGACAGGAAACAATCAGCCCCAGCATTTT	CASSQDWTGNNQPQHF
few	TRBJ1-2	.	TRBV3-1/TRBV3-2	TGTGCCAGCAGCACCTCAGAGAGCTATGGCTACACCTTC	CASSTSESYGYTF
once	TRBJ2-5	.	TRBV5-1	TGCGCCAGCAGCTTGGCCGGGGTAGGAGAGACCCAGTACTTC	CASSLAGVGETQYF
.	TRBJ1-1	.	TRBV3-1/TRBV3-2	TGTGCCAGCAGCCAAGGTTCCGGGTTGGACACTGAAGCTTTCTTT	CASSQGSGLDTEAFF
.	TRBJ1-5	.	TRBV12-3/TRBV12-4	TGTGCCAGCAGTGCGTCGGAGGGTCAGCCCCAGCATTTT	CASSASEGQPQHF
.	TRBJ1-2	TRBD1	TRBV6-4	TGTGCCAGCAGTGACTCGGGACAGCGCGATGGCTACACCTTC	CASSDSGQRDGYTF